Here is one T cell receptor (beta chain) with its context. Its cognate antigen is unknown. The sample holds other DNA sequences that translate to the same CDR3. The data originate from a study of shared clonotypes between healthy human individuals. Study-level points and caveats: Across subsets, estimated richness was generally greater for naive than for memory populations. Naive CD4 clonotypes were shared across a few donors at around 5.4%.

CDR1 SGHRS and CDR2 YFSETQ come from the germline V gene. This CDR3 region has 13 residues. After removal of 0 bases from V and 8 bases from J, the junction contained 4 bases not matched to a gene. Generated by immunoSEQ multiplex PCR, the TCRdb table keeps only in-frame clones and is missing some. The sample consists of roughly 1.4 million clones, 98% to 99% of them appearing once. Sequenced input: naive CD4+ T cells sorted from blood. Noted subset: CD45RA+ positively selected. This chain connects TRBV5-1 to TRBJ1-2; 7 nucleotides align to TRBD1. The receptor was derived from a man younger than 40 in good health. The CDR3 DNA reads TGCGCCAGCAGCTTGGGAACAGGGGACGGCTACACCTTC. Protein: CASSLGTGDGYTF.